This T cell receptor (beta chain) comes out of a study of OX40 agonist ivuxolimab in advanced cancers. CDR3 size: 15 residues. With 10 bases removed from V and 4 bases from J, the gap between germline ends came to 21 bases. Germline lookup yields CDR1 SGHRS and CDR2 YFSETQ. Whole-study results and caveats: Circulating CD4+ and CD8+ T cells showed clonal expansion by week 6 at 0.1 to 3.0 mg/kg. Partial responders at 0.1-3.0 mg/kg showed near-lowest clonal expansion.

Points on this clone: Its antigen is not identified.

Produced via immunoSEQ multiplex PCR; TCRdb's table is partial and in-frame only. The data hold some 87,000 clones, with 90% observed a single time. The sample was CD4+ or CD8+ T cells sorted from blood, taken in a trial of the OX40 agonist ivuxolimab. This sequence joins TRBV5-1 and TRBJ1-5, with D tentatively TRBD1 (5 bases). The TCR sequence derives from an adult with an advanced solid tumor such as melanoma, head and neck, liver or kidney cancer. The CDR3 sequence is CARNLWGDPNQPQHF. DNA of the CDR3: TGCGCCCGCAACCTTTGGGGGGACCCGAATCAGCCCCAGCATTTT.